This paragraph reports one T cell receptor (beta chain). The antigen remains unidentified. Trimming pared 3 bases from V and 14 bases from J, leaving 16 bases between. This CDR3 is 11 amino acids long. The V gene's germline CDR1 is GTSNPN and CDR2 SVGIG (reference sequence). The data belong to a study of cytomegalovirus exposure and HLA in healthy donors. As for the study in general: The approximately 120 validation repertoires used the same platform as the roughly 700 first-cohort repertoires (as reported by a later analysis). Overall study results and limits: It was reported that the classifier diagnosed cytomegalovirus status with high specificity and sensitivity in both the original and validation cohorts. The study labeled approximately 150 TCR beta chains cytomegalovirus-associated. Through in vitro validation, three CMV-associated chains were shown to be specific for CMV antigens.

Clones were sequenced by immunoSEQ multiplex PCR, and TCRdb holds only the in-frame ones, with some missing. The sample includes about 74,000 clones, approximately 95% of them seen just once. The chain is built from TRBV30 and TRBJ1-2; maybe TRBD1 (5 bases). This TCR came from a man between 18 and 29 years old in good health and CMV-seropositive. Sequenced input: PBMCs. This chain's CDR3 is CAWRAGGAGTF. Written as DNA, the CDR3 is TGTGCCTGGAGAGCCGGGGGAGCCGGGACCTTC.